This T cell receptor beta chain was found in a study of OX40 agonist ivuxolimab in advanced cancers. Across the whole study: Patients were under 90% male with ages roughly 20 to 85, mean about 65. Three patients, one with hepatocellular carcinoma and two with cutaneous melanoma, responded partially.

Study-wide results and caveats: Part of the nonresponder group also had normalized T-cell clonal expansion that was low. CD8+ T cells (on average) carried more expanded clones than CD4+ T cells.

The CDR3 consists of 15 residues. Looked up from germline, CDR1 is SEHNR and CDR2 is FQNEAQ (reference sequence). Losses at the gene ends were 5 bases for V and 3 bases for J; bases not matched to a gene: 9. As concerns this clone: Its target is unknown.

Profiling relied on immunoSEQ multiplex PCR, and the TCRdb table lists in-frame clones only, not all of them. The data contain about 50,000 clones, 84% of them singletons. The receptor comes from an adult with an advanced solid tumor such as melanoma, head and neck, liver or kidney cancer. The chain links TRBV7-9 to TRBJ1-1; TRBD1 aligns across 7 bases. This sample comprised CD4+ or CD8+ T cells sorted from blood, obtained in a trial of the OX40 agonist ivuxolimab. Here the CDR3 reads CASSRQLDRDTEAFF. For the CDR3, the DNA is TGTGCCAGCAGCCGACAATTAGACAGGGACACTGAAGCTTTCTTT.